The 13 T cell receptor beta chains listed next were all sequenced from one sample in a study of blood T cells in healthy people across ages. Through a sample-barcoded 5' primer and a J-beta primer mix, a second PCR was run for roughly 6 to 11 cycles. TCRdb itself ran the 5' RACE reads through MiXCR, one entry per CDR3 protein. Of 800,000 to 950,000 distinct CDR3 sequences in the sample, 45% to 50% were seen once. Material for sequencing was blood. These receptors were taken from a man aged 25 to 40 in good health.

The CDR3 is CASSLTLAGHNEQFF. The CDR3 DNA reads as TGCGCCAGCAGCTTGACACTAGCGGGGCACAATGAGCAGTTCTTC. The chain links TRBV5-1 to TRBJ2-1; 10 nucleotides agree with TRBD2. Germline V lookup: CDR1 SGHRS, CDR2 YFSETQ. V shed 1 base and J 5 bases; nucleotides not matched to a gene: 3. CDR3 size: 15 residues.

J is TRBJ2-7 and V is TRBV20-1; D may be TRBD1 (6 bases). Judging by the DNA end, TRBJ2-5 fits better; the J call may be wrong. The CDR3 has 15 residues. Looked up from germline, CDR1 is DFQATT and CDR2 is SNEGSKA (reference sequence). The DNA of the CDR3 is TGCAGTGCTTACCGATCCGGGACATATGAAGAGACCCAGTACTTC. Residues: CSAYRSGTYEETQYF.

This clonotype has just a few counts. CDR3 in DNA: TGCAGTGCTAGGGAGACAGGGACCTCTGGGGCCAACGTCCTGACTTTC. As protein: CSARETGTSGANVLTF. The rearrangement joins TRBV20-1 to TRBJ2-6; the match to TRBD1 covers 7 bases. This CDR3 spans 16 amino acids. Trimming removed 3 bases from V and 0 bases from J; junction bases left unmatched: 5. Germline lookup yields CDR1 DFQATT and CDR2 SNEGSKA (reference sequence).

J is TRBJ2-1 and V is TRBV4-1; no definite D call. V shed 4 bases and J shed 4 bases, with 14 bases lying between them. The V gene's germline CDR1 is MGHRA and CDR2 YSYEKL. This CDR3 contains 15 residues. This CDR3 reads CASSPGIWAYNEQFF. CDR3 nucleotide sequence: TGCGCCAGCAGCCCTGGGATATGGGCTTACAATGAGCAGTTCTTC.

This clonotype was observed a few times. This chain links TRBV21-1 with TRBJ2-1; TRBD2 is the table's D call, not checked against the DNA. TRBV21-1 is a pseudogene locus. This CDR3 has 14 amino acids. CDR3: CASTGLAIYNEQFF. As DNA, the CDR3 is TGTGCCAGCACGGGACTAGCGATATACAATGAGCAGTTCTTC.

The V gene is TRBV27, the J gene TRBJ2-4; the match to TRBD2 covers 10 bases. This CDR3 has 17 residues. J was trimmed by 0 bases and V by 6 bases; bases with no gene match: 8. Germline V gives CDR1 MNHEY, CDR2 SMNVEV (reference sequence). Here the CDR3 reads CASSSVAGGLAKNIQYF. Here the CDR3 DNA reads TGTGCCAGCAGCTCCGTAGCGGGAGGACTAGCCAAAAACATTCAGTACTTC.

The genes are TRBV11-1 and TRBJ2-2; 7 bases match TRBD1. The V gene's germline CDR1 is SGHAT and CDR2 FQDESV (reference sequence). V gave up 1 base and J gave up 1 base; unmatched junction bases: 6. The CDR3 has 17 residues. Written as DNA, the CDR3 is TGTGCCAGCAGCTTAGGTCCCGGGACAGAGAACACCGGGGAGCTGTTTTTT. This codes for CASSLGPGTENTGELFF.

As DNA, the CDR3 is TGCGCCAGCAGCCTGGAAATGGGGGCCAATCAGCCCCAGCATTTT. It translates to CASSLEMGANQPQHF. The chain joins TRBV4-1 to TRBJ1-5; D possibly corresponds to TRBD1 (6 bases). Trimming shortened V by 4 bases and J by 3 bases, and 13 bases separated the two germline ends. This CDR3 has 15 amino acids. Germline values: CDR1 MGHRA, CDR2 YSYEKL.

The chain recombines TRBV20-1 with TRBJ2-7; 8 nucleotides align to TRBD2. Per the germline V gene, CDR1 is DFQATT and CDR2 is SNEGSKA (reference sequence). V shed 7 bases and J 3 bases; nucleotides not matched to a gene: 5. CDR3 length: 12 residues. CDR3 bases: TGCAGTGGAGCGGGGGTAAGCTACGAGCAGTACTTC. Translation gives CSGAGVSYEQYF.

The chain joins TRBV4-1 to TRBJ2-5; D may be TRBD1 (7 bases). The CDR3 consists of 15 residues. Germline values: CDR1 MGHRA, CDR2 YSYEKL. Trimming pared 0 bases from V and 3 bases from J, leaving 11 bases between. This chain's CDR3 is CASSQDPGGKETQYF. The CDR3, as DNA: TGCGCCAGCAGCCAAGACCCAGGGGGGAAAGAGACCCAGTACTTC.

This clonotype turned up a few times. The rearrangement uses TRBV7-9 and TRBJ2-7; 9 bases line up with TRBD2. J gave up 1 base and V 6 bases, and 7 bases lay outside the gene matches. The CDR3 loop spans 15 amino acids. Looked up from germline, CDR1 is SEHNR and CDR2 is FQNEAQ (reference sequence). CDR3 region: CASSPSGVLSYEQYF. CDR3 sequence (DNA): TGTGCCAGCAGTCCTAGCGGGGTACTATCCTACGAGCAGTACTTC.

This rearrangement joins TRBV4-1 to TRBJ2-1; D may be TRBD1 (5 bases). The CDR3 is made up of 12 amino acids. V was clipped by 0 bases and J by 15 bases, with 12 bases between them. Germline CDR1 reads MGHRA; CDR2 reads YSYEKL. The CDR3 here is CASSQETTGWFF. The CDR3 DNA follows: TGCGCCAGCAGCCAAGAAACAACAGGTTGGTTCTTC.

This chain joins TRBV6-5 and TRBJ2-5; 9 nucleotides agree with TRBD2. V trimming: 2 bases; J trimming: 2 bases; junction bases outside the gene matches: 6. CDR3 size: 16 residues. The germline gives CDR1 MNHEY, CDR2 SVGAGI. The CDR3 nucleotides are TGTGCCAGCAGTTACCGGGCTAGCGGGGCTCAAGAGACCCAGTACTTC. It encodes CASSYRASGAQETQYF.